The TCR beta chain described here comes from a study of preoperative IRX-2 immunotherapy in early breast cancer. Libraries were prepared by immunoSEQ multiplex PCR; TCRdb keeps only in-frame clonotypes and omits some of them. The data contain about 98,000 clones, 86% of them seen just once; the ten biggest clones take up about 2.1%. V lost 6 bases to trimming and J lost 7 bases; unmatched junction nucleotides: 6. The CDR3 runs to 12 residues. Germline V CDR1 and CDR2: SGDLS, YYNGEE. Treatment specified: preoperative locoregional IRX-2 cytokine immunotherapy. Preoperative locoregional IRX-2 cytokine immunotherapy was tested in the phase Ib source study.

The receptor was isolated from a human donor with breast cancer. This rearrangement joins TRBV9 to TRBJ1-2; 7 nucleotides match TRBD1. Source: tumor tissue, taken after IRX-2 immunotherapy. The CDR3 DNA reads TGTGCCAGCACAGGGGGGTCTCTTGGCTACACCTTC. As protein: CASTGGSLGYTF.